This paragraph covers one TCR beta chain sequence. The antigen is unknown. The CDR3 runs 17 residues. V was cut by 7 bases and J by 0 bases, with 21 bases left in between. CDR1 is SNHLY, CDR2 FYNNEI, per germline. The sample belongs to a study of PD-1 blockade in classical Hodgkin lymphoma. General study findings and limits: Complete responders entered with baseline diversity on par with newly diagnosed patients, the results showed.

Time point noted: cycle 4 day 1 (C4D1), after five to seven weeks of nivolumab. Each and every patient relapsed after autologous stem cell transplantation, and patients got differing brentuximab vedotin exposure. Assay: immunoSEQ multiplex PCR; the TCRdb copy retains only in-frame clones and omits some. This sample has roughly 100,000 clones, with around 90% found just once. The source material was peripheral blood mononuclear cells (PBMCs), sampled before the fourth cycle of nivolumab. The receptor's source is a human donor with classical Hodgkin lymphoma. This chain connects TRBV2 to TRBJ1-1; unclear D gene. CDR3 coding DNA: TGTGCCAGCACCCAAGGAGGACCCTACCGTCTGAACACTGAAGCTTTCTTT. Its protein is CASTQGGPYRLNTEAFF.